The next 28 T cell receptor beta chains were all read from a single sample in a study of CD8+ T cells in alopecia areata. RNA was extracted and reverse transcribed into cDNA as the sequencing template. TCRdb's table, derived via immunoSEQ multiplex PCR, lists solely in-frame clones and lacks some. The sample contains over 150,000 clones, 58% of which appear only once. Treatment specified: oral pan-JAK inhibitor, 5-10 mg twice daily. The sample here was CD4+ T cells sorted from blood, taken at week 24, from a patient treated with tofacitinib. Source of these receptors: a human donor with alopecia areata.

The gene calls are TRBV9 and TRBJ2-5, with 10 positions matching TRBD2. Germline V gene sequence: CDR1 SGDLS, CDR2 YYNGEE. The CDR3 length is 15 residues. Trimming removed 4 bases from V and 4 bases from J; junction bases left unmatched: 7. The CDR3 here is CASSKLAGEGETQYF. DNA of the CDR3: TGTGCCAGCAGCAAGCTAGCGGGAGAGGGAGAGACCCAGTACTTC.

This sequence joins TRBV19 and TRBJ2-1; D perhaps matches TRBD1 (5 bases). V dropped 5 bases and J dropped 6 bases, with 8 bases sitting between them. The CDR3 length is 12 residues. Germline CDR1 is LNHDA and CDR2 is SQIVND (reference sequence). The CDR3 is CASSLGRNEQFF. In DNA, the CDR3 is TGTGCCAGTAGTCTGGGGCGCAATGAGCAGTTCTTC.

The chain combines TRBV29-1 with TRBJ2-6, with D perhaps being TRBD1 or TRBD2 (6 bases each). The CDR3 contains 14 residues. Germline lookup yields CDR1 SQVTM and CDR2 ANQGSEA. Trimming stripped 3 bases from V and 6 bases from J, with 12 bases between. The CDR3 region is CSVEGGQMANVLTF. The CDR3 DNA reads TGCAGCGTTGAGGGGGGACAAATGGCCAACGTCCTGACTTTC.

This rearrangement joins TRBV11-1 to TRBJ2-5; tentatively, D is TRBD2 (5 bases). The CDR3 is made up of 14 amino acids. Per germline, CDR1 SGHAT and CDR2 FQDESV (reference sequence). Trimming removed 3 bases at V and 5 bases at J, with 13 bases between. The CDR3 DNA reads as TGTGCCAGCAGCTTTTTCCTAGCATCCGAGACCCAGTACTTC. Protein sequence: CASSFFLASETQYF.

This clone was counted between two and nine times. The chain employs TRBV4-1 and TRBJ2-7; 7 bases match TRBD1. The CDR3 has 16 residues. Germline loops: CDR1 MGHRA, CDR2 YSYEKL. Trimming removed 4 bases from V and 2 bases from J; junction bases left unmatched: 11. The CDR3: CASSRIRDSNPYEQYF. The CDR3 nucleotides are TGCGCCAGCAGCCGAATCCGGGACAGCAATCCCTACGAGCAGTACTTC.

The chain is built from TRBV30 and TRBJ2-5; no definite D call. V lost 4 bases to trimming and J lost 5 bases, with 8 bases between them. Germline loops: CDR1 GTSNPN, CDR2 SVGIG (reference sequence). This CDR3 is built from 11 residues. CDR3 DNA: TGTGCCTGGAATAGGGCCGAGACCCAGTACTTC. Its protein is CAWNRAETQYF.

There are a few counts of this clone. The CDR3 here is CASSFGRDYYNTGELFF. The CDR3 region has the DNA TGCGCCAGCAGCTTCGGCAGGGATTATTACAACACCGGGGAGCTGTTTTTT. This chain joins TRBV5-1 and TRBJ2-2, with D possibly matching TRBD1 (5 bases). The CDR3 extends over 17 amino acids. Trimming cost V 2 bases and J 2 bases, with 16 bases left between them. Germline CDR1 and CDR2: SGHRS and YFSETQ.

This clone was observed a few times. The rearrangement uses TRBV29-1 and TRBJ1-5, with TRBD1 identical over 7 bases. After removal of 4 bases from V and 4 bases from J, the junction contained 4 bases not matched to a gene. The CDR3 covers 13 residues. The germline V gene encodes CDR1 SQVTM and CDR2 ANQGSEA. CDR3 amino acids: CSVAQGLNQPQHF. The CDR3, as DNA: TGCAGCGTTGCACAGGGGTTAAATCAGCCCCAGCATTTT.

The V and J genes are TRBV2 and TRBJ1-2; tentative D call: TRBD1 (5 bases). This CDR3 spans 13 amino acids. The germline CDR1 and CDR2 sequences are SNHLY and FYNNEI. V was clipped by 3 bases and J by 7 bases, with 12 bases between them. CDR3 coding DNA: TGTGCCAGCAGTGACAGGGAGAGGGGTGGCTACACCTTC. Translation: CASSDRERGGYTF.

This clone has just one count. The rearrangement uses TRBV11-2 and TRBJ2-4; D gene uncertain. The ends were cut back, 1 base at V and 0 bases at J, with 7 bases in the middle. CDR1 SGHAT and CDR2 FQNNGV come from the germline V gene. The CDR3 loop spans 15 amino acids. The CDR3, as DNA: TGTGCCAGCAGCTTAGTAACACTAGCCAAAAACATTCAGTACTTC. It encodes CASSLVTLAKNIQYF.

This clone showed up just a few times. The rearrangement uses TRBV6-6 and TRBJ2-3; no firm D call. The CDR3 runs to 14 residues. V lost 2 bases and J lost 4, with 10 bases in between. Germline V gene lookup returns CDR1 MNHNY and CDR2 SVGAGI (reference sequence). CDR3 coding DNA: TGTGCCAGCAGTTACGACTCGGTCGCAGATACGCAGTATTTT. It yields the protein CASSYDSVADTQYF.

This clone was recorded a few times. The rearrangement links TRBV6-1 to TRBJ2-7; 7 bases are a match to TRBD2. The CDR3 runs 15 residues. J lost 2 bases, V lost 1 base, and 5 bases had no gene match. Germline CDR1 reads MNHNS; CDR2 reads SASEGT. CDR3 sequence reads: CASSEGVGGPYEQYF. DNA for the CDR3: TGTGCCAGCAGTGAAGGCGTGGGAGGGCCCTACGAGCAGTACTTC.

This clone has a single count. The V call is TRBV23-1, the J call TRBJ1-1; TRBD1 aligns across 8 bases. TRBV23-1 is an ORF; its function is uncertain. CDR3 length equals 15 residues. With V trimmed by 6 bases and J by 1 base, 7 bases remained unmatched. The CDR3 coding sequence is TGCGCCAGCAGACGTGAACAGGGGGGGAACACTGAAGCTTTCTTT. Its protein product is CASRREQGGNTEAFF.

This clone occurred many times. This chain connects TRBV5-1 to TRBJ1-6, with a tentative D call TRBD1 (5 bases). Germline V gene data show CDR1 as SGHRS and CDR2 as YFSETQ. V shed 0 bases and J shed 10 bases, with 14 bases lying between them. This CDR3 is 15 amino acids long. The chain's CDR3 is CASSLEFRVNSPLHF. The CDR3 DNA reads TGCGCCAGCAGCTTGGAGTTCAGGGTCAACTCACCCCTCCACTTT.

The chain carries TRBV5-1 and TRBJ2-7; TRBD1 agrees at 7 bases. V trimming: 3 bases; J trimming: 0 bases; junction bases outside the gene matches: 18. Germline loops: CDR1 SGHRS, CDR2 YFSETQ. This CDR3 has 19 amino acids. The CDR3 DNA reads TGCGCCAGCAGCTCTCGACCGTTTACCGGGACAGTGGGCTCCTACGAGCAGTACTTC. Translated: CASSSRPFTGTVGSYEQYF.

The V and J genes are TRBV25-1 and TRBJ2-2; D not certain. V lost 6 bases, J lost 4 bases, and 6 bases lay in between. The V gene's germline CDR1 is MGHDK and CDR2 SYGVNS. This CDR3 spans 12 amino acids. The CDR3 DNA reads TGTGCCAGCAGGGACCGCACCGGGGAGCTGTTTTTT. It yields the protein CASRDRTGELFF.

The table lists this clone with many counts. The CDR3 region is CASSLNYLSSYNEQFF. CDR3 nucleotide sequence: TGTGCCAGCAGTTTAAACTATCTGAGCTCCTACAATGAGCAGTTCTTC. The rearrangement joins TRBV27 to TRBJ2-1; no clear D gene. The V gene lost 2 bases and the J gene lost 0 bases, with 11 bases spanning the gap. The germline gives CDR1 MNHEY, CDR2 SMNVEV (reference sequence). The CDR3 extends over 16 amino acids.

This chain uses TRBV2 with TRBJ1-1; the D gene is possibly TRBD1 (6 bases). Trimming cost V 6 bases and J 5 bases, with 10 bases left between them. The V gene's germline CDR1 is SNHLY and CDR2 FYNNEI. The CDR3 covers 12 residues. The CDR3 DNA sequence: TGTGCCAGCAGGGCAGGGGTTACTGAAGCTTTCTTT. Translation gives CASRAGVTEAFF.

The rearrangement joins TRBV29-1 to TRBJ1-1, with D uncertain. Germline lookup yields CDR1 SQVTM and CDR2 ANQGSEA. The CDR3 loop spans 12 amino acids. V lost 7 bases and J 0 bases, leaving 9 bases between the germline ends. As DNA, the CDR3 is TGCAGCGCAACGACGGTGAACACTGAAGCTTTCTTT. Protein sequence: CSATTVNTEAFF.

About this clone itself: This sample also contains other DNA sequences that code for the same CDR3. The chain has TRBV10-3 and TRBJ1-1, with 8 bases aligning to TRBD1. Trimming removed 6 bases from V and 1 base from J; junction bases left unmatched: 4. Germline V CDR1 and CDR2: ENHRY, SYGVKD. This CDR3 is built from 14 residues. As DNA, the CDR3 is TGTGCCATCAGGCCTGGACAGGGGAACACTGAAGCTTTCTTT. This codes for CAIRPGQGNTEAFF.

This clone was counted a few times. The chain couples TRBV28 to TRBJ2-7, with 11 bases fitting TRBD2. The germline gives CDR1 MDHEN, CDR2 SYDVKM. CDR3 length equals 14 residues. V was pared by 8 bases and J by 0 bases, with 3 bases of the junction left unmatched. CDR3 in DNA: TGTGCCAGCCGACTAGCGGGAAGCTCCTACGAGCAGTACTTC. This gives the protein CASRLAGSSYEQYF.

This clone was picked up a small number of times. The chain recombines TRBV29-1 with TRBJ1-3, with D possibly TRBD1 on 6 matching bases. Germline CDR1 reads SQVTM; CDR2 reads ANQGSEA. V was shortened by 4 bases and J by 4 bases, with 23 bases between the two germline ends. The CDR3 runs 17 residues. The DNA of the CDR3 is TGCAGCGTTGGAGGCTTTTTCGGGGGCTCTGGAGGAAACACCATATATTTT. Translated: CSVGGFFGGSGGNTIYF.

This chain uses TRBV4-2 with TRBJ2-5, with unresolved D. Trimming left V 5 bases short and J 0 bases short, with 4 bases between. The germline V gene encodes CDR1 LGHNA and CDR2 YNFKEQ. The CDR3 has 12 amino acids. CDR3 loop: CASSSYQETQYF. The CDR3 DNA reads TGTGCCAGCAGCTCGTACCAAGAGACCCAGTACTTC.

The V gene is TRBV5-4, the J gene TRBJ2-2; 7 positions match TRBD1. Germline CDR1 and CDR2: SGHNT and YYREEE (reference sequence). The CDR3 sequence is 16 residues long. Unmatched junction bases numbered 9, after V lost 3 bases and J lost 4 bases. The CDR3 DNA sequence: TGTGCCAGCAGCTACCGACAGGGTAGTGGCACCGGGGAGCTGTTTTTT. Its translation: CASSYRQGSGTGELFF.

This clone showed up just a few times. The chain couples TRBV29-1 to TRBJ2-1; 12 bases align to TRBD2. V was clipped by 4 bases and J by 1 base; unmatched bases: 8. Germline V gene lookup returns CDR1 SQVTM and CDR2 ANQGSEA. CDR3 length: 17 amino acids. CDR3 amino acids: CSVGSSGGARSYNEQFF. The CDR3 DNA reads TGCAGCGTTGGTTCTAGCGGGGGGGCTAGGTCCTACAATGAGCAGTTCTTC.

The J gene is TRBJ1-1, the V gene TRBV7-6; tentatively, D is TRBD1 (5 bases). The germline V and J ends were trimmed by 4 bases and 5 bases, with 17 bases remaining between them. In germline, CDR1 is SGHVS, CDR2 FNYEAQ. CDR3 length equals 15 residues. This CDR3 is CASSSSGQGVTEAFF. CDR3 sequence (DNA): TGTGCCAGCAGCTCCTCTGGGCAGGGCGTAACTGAAGCTTTCTTT.

This clone was detected a few times. The gene calls are TRBV18 and TRBJ2-5; D may be TRBD1 (6 bases). The germline V and J ends were trimmed by 1 base and 2 bases, with 11 bases remaining between them. The CDR3 contains 15 residues. CDR1 KGHSH and CDR2 LQKENI come from the germline V gene. CDR3 residues: CASSPQTGQQETQYF. CDR3 coding DNA: TGTGCCAGCTCACCACAGACAGGCCAACAAGAGACCCAGTACTTC.

CDR3 nucleotide sequence: TGTGCCATCGGCACTAGCGGGATCGACCAAGAGACCCAGTACTTC. Translating it yields CAIGTSGIDQETQYF. This chain uses TRBV10-3 with TRBJ2-5, with 10 bases identical to TRBD2. The CDR3 extends over 15 amino acids. Germline CDR1 is ENHRY and CDR2 is SYGVKD. Losses at the gene ends were 8 bases for V and 0 bases for J; bases not matched to a gene: 6.